This TCR beta chain was captured by sequencing in a study of blood T cell repertoires in COVID-19. Trimming took off 5 bases at V and 6 bases at J, with 10 bases between the two ends. Germline V gene data show CDR1 as MNHNY and CDR2 as SVGAGI (reference sequence). This CDR3 has 12 amino acids. Original analysis: The assay estimated nucleated cells by amplifying reference gene primers. Sequencing used immunoSEQ multiplex PCR; TCRdb keeps in-frame clones, though not all of them. D and trimming were read from the DNA, whereas the V and J calls and clone size are those reported in that table. The sample contains fewer than 70,000 clones, 80% to 85% of which appear only once.

The chain uses TRBV6-6 and TRBJ1-2; weak D call: TRBD1 (6 bases). The source is a young man with COVID-19, enrolled during active disease. Sequenced material: peripheral blood. CDR3 DNA: TGTGCCAGCAGTCCCCGACAGGATGGCTACACCTTC. It is translated as CASSPRQDGYTF.